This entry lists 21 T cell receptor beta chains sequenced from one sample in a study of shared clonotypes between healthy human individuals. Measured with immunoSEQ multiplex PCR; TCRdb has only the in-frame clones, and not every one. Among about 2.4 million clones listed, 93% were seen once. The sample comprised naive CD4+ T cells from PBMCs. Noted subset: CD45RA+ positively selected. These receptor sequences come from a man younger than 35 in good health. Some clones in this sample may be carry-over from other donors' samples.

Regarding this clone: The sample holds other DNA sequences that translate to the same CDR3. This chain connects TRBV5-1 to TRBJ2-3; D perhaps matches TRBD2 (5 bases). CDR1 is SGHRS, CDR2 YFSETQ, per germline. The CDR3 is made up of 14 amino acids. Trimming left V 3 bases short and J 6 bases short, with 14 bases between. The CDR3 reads CASSSDSGTDTQYF. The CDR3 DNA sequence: TGCGCCAGCAGCTCGGACTCCGGTACTGATACGCAGTATTTT.

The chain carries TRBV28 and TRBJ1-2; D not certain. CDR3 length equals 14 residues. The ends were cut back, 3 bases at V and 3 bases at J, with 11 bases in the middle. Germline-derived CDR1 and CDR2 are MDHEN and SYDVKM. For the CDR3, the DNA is TGTGCCAGCAGTTTGGCGGGCCCTCACTATGGCTACACCTTC. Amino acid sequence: CASSLAGPHYGYTF.

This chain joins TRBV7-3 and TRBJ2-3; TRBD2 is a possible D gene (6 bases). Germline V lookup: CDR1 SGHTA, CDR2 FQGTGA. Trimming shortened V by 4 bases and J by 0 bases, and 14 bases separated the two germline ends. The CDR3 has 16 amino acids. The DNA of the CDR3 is TGTGCCAGCAGCTATGCCGGGACTCCAAGCACAGATACGCAGTATTTT. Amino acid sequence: CASSYAGTPSTDTQYF.

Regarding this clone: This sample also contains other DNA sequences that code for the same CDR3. The DNA for the CDR3 is TGTGCCAGCAGCTTGGAAAATGAGCAGTTCTTC. This gives the protein CASSLENEQFF. The chain is built from TRBV28 and TRBJ2-1, with D hard to call. CDR1 MDHEN and CDR2 SYDVKM come from the germline V gene. This CDR3 is built from 11 residues. Deletions cut 6 bases from V and 7 bases from J, with 7 bases between.

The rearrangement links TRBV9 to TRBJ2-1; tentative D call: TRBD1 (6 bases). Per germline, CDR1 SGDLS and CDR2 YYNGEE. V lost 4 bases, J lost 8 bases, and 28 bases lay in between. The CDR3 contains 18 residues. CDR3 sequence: CASSPLSGTTRPGDEQFF. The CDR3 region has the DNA TGTGCCAGCAGCCCGCTTTCTGGGACCACTCGTCCAGGGGATGAGCAGTTCTTC.

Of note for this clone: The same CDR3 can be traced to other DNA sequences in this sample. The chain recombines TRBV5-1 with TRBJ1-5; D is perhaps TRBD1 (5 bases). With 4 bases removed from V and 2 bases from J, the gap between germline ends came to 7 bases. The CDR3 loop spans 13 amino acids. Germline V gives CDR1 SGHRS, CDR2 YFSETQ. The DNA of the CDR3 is TGCGCCAGCAGCGAAGGGGGCAATCAGCCCCAGCATTTT. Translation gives CASSEGGNQPQHF.

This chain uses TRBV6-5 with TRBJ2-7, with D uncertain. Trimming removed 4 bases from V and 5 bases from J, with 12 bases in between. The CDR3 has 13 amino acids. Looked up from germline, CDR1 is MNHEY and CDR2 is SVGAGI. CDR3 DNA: TGTGCCAGCAGTTTAACACAGAACCACGAGCAGTACTTC. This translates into CASSLTQNHEQYF.

The CDR3 loop is CASSESVGLVGGYTF. In nucleotides, the CDR3 is TGTGCCAGCAGTGAATCGGTCGGGCTCGTGGGTGGCTACACCTTC. The J gene is TRBJ1-2, the V gene TRBV25-1; the D is unclear. The CDR3 length is 15 residues. Per germline, CDR1 MGHDK and CDR2 SYGVNS. V gave up 1 base and J gave up 7 bases, with 16 bases separating them.

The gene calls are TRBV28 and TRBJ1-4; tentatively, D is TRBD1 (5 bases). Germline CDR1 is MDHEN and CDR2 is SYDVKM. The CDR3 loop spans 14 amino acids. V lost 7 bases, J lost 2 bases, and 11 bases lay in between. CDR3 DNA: TGTGCCAGCACCCGACAGTGGACTAATGAAAAACTGTTTTTT. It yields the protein CASTRQWTNEKLFF.

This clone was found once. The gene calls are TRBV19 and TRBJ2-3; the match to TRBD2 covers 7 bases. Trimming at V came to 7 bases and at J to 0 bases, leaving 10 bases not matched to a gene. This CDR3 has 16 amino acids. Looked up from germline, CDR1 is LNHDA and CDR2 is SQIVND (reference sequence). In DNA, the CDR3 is TGTGCCAGTACCCAATCGGGGAGGGGTAGCACAGATACGCAGTATTTT. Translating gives CASTQSGRGSTDTQYF.

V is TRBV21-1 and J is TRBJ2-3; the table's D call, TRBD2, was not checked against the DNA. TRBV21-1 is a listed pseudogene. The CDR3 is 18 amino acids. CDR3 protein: CASSKGGGRALGTDTQYF. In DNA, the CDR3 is TGTGCCAGCAGCAAAGGGGGCGGGAGGGCGTTGGGCACAGATACGCAGTATTTT.

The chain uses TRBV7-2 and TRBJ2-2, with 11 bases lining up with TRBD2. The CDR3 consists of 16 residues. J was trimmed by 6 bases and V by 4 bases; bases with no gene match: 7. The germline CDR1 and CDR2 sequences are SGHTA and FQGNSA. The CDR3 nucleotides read TGTGCCAGCAGCTCGACTAGCGGGATATTGGCCGGGGAGCTGTTTTTT. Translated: CASSSTSGILAGELFF.

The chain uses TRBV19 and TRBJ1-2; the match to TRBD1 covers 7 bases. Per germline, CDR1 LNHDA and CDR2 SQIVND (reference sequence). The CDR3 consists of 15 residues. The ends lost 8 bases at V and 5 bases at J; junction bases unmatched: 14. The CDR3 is CASDDRQGLWYGYTF. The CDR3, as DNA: TGTGCCAGTGACGACCGACAGGGTTTGTGGTATGGCTACACCTTC.

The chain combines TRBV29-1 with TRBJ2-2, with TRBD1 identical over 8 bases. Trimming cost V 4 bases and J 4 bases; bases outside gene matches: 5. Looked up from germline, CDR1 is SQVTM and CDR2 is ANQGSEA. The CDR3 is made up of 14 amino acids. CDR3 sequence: CSVATGDLTGELFF. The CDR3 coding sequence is TGCAGCGTTGCGACAGGGGATCTCACCGGGGAGCTGTTTTTT.

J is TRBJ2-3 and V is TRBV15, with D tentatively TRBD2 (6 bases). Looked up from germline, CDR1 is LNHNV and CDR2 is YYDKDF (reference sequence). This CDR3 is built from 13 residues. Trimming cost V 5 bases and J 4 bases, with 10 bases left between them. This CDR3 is CATSSLAADTQYF. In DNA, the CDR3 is TGTGCCACCAGCTCACTAGCCGCAGATACGCAGTATTTT.

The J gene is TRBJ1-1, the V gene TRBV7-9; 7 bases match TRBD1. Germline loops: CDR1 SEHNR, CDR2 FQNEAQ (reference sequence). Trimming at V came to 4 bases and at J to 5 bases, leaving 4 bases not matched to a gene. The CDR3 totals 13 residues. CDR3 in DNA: TGTGCCAGCAGCTCGACCAGGGGGACTGAAGCTTTCTTT. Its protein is CASSSTRGTEAFF.

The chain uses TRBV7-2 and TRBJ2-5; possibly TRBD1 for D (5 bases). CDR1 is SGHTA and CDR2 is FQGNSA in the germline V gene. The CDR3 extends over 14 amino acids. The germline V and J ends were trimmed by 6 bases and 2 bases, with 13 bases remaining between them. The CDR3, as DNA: TGTGCCAGCAGACGGGCCAGGGAACAAGAGACCCAGTACTTC. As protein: CASRRAREQETQYF.

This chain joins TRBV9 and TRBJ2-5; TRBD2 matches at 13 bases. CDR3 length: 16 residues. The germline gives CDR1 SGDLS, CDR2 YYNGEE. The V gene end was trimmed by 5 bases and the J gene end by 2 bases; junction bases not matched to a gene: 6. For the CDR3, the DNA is TGTGCCAGCAGTCCTCGGACTAGCGGGGGACAAGAGACCCAGTACTTC. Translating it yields CASSPRTSGGQETQYF.

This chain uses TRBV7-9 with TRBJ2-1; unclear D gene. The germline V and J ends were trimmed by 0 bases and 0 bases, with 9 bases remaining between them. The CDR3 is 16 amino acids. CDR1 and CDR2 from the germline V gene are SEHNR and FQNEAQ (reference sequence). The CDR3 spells CASSLAGLPSYNEQFF. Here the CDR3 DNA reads TGTGCCAGCAGCTTAGCGGGCCTCCCCTCCTACAATGAGCAGTTCTTC.

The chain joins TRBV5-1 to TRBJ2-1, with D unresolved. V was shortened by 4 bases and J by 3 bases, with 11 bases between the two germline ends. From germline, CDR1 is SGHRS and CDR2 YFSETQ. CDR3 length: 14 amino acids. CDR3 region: CASSPHPDYNEQFF. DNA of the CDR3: TGCGCCAGCAGCCCCCACCCGGACTACAATGAGCAGTTCTTC.

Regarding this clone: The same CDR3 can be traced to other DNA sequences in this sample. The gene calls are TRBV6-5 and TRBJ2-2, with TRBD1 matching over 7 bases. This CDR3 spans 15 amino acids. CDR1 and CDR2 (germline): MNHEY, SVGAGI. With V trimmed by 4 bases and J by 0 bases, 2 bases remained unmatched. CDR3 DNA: TGTGCCAGCAGTTCGACAGGGACGAACACCGGGGAGCTGTTTTTT. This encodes CASSSTGTNTGELFF.